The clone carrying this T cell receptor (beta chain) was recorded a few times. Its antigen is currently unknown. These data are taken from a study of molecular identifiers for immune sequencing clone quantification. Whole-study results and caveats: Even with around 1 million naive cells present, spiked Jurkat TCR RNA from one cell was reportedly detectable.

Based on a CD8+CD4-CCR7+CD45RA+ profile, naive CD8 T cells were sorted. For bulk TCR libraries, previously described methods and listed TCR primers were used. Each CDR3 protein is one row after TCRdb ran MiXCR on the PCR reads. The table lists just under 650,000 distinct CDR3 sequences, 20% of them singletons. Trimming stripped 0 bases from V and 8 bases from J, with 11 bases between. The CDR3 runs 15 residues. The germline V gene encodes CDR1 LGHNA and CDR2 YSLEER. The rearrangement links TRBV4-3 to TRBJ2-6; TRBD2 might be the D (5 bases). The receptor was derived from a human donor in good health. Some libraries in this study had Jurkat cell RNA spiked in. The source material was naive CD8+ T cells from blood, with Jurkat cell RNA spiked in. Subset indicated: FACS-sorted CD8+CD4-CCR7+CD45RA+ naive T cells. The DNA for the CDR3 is TGCGCCAGCAGCCAAGATACTGGCGGGCCCAACGTCCTGACTTTC. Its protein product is CASSQDTGGPNVLTF.